The 17 T cell receptor beta chains presented below share a single source sample, sequenced in a study of cytomegalovirus exposure and HLA in healthy donors. Primers for the PCR totalled 60 Vbeta and 13 Jbeta. Generated by immunoSEQ multiplex PCR, the TCRdb table keeps only in-frame clones and is missing some. Here the sample spans about 110,000 clones, 73% being singletons. Input material: PBMCs. The receptors were sampled from a man aged 40-49 years in good health and CMV-seronegative.

There are many counts of this clone. The chain joins TRBV7-2 to TRBJ1-1; TRBD1 might be the D (5 bases). The V gene's germline CDR1 is SGHTA and CDR2 FQGNSA. Trimming shortened V by 1 base and J by 8 bases, and 14 bases separated the two germline ends. The CDR3 runs 14 residues. CDR3 residues: CASSLGHGWTEAFF. The DNA for the CDR3 is TGTGCCAGCAGCTTAGGCCACGGGTGGACAGAAGCTTTCTTT.

The V call is TRBV5-1, the J call TRBJ1-6; 11 nucleotides align to TRBD1. V trimming: 3 bases; J trimming: 5 bases; junction bases outside the gene matches: 1. This CDR3 has 15 residues. Germline V gene data show CDR1 as SGHRS and CDR2 as YFSETQ. The CDR3 DNA sequence: TGCGCCAGCAGCTCGGGACAGGGGGATAATTCACCCCTCCACTTT. Residues: CASSSGQGDNSPLHF.

The chain links TRBV7-9 to TRBJ1-4, with D perhaps matching TRBD1 (5 bases). V lost 5 bases and J lost 8, with 15 bases in between. The CDR3 sequence is 14 residues long. CDR1 and CDR2 (germline): SEHNR, FQNEAQ (reference sequence). CDR3 nucleotide sequence: TGTGCCAGCAGCCAGTGGGGGGATAGGGAAAAACTGTTTTTT. Protein: CASSQWGDREKLFF. The variable domain in full, with the rest retrieved from reference TRBV7-9 and TRBJ1-4, is DTGVSQNPRHKITKRGQNVTFRCDPISEHNRLYWYRQTLGQGPEFLTYFQNEAQLEKSRLLSDRFSAERPKGSFSTLEIQRTEQGDSAMYLCASSQWGDREKLFFGSGTQLSVL.

This chain links TRBV19 with TRBJ2-3; TRBD1 aligns across 8 bases. Germline V gives CDR1 LNHDA, CDR2 SQIVND (reference sequence). With 6 bases clipped from V and 4 bases from J, the junction kept 9 bases outside the gene matches. The CDR3 contains 15 residues. CDR3 loop: CASSTGQGRSDTQYF. DNA for the CDR3: TGTGCCAGTAGCACCGGACAGGGTCGGTCAGATACGCAGTATTTT.

V gene TRBV18 combines with J gene TRBJ2-5; 9 nucleotides agree with TRBD1. CDR3 length: 18 amino acids. Germline lookup yields CDR1 KGHSH and CDR2 LQKENI. The V and J ends lost 2 bases and 4 bases, in that order; junction bases with no gene match: 14. The CDR3, as DNA: TGTGCCAGCTCACCATCCAGACTCCCGGGACAGGGTTTAGAGACCCAGTACTTC. It encodes CASSPSRLPGQGLETQYF. Full variable domain (remainder filled in from reference TRBV18 and TRBJ2-5): NAGVMQNPRHLVRRRGQEARLRCSPMKGHSHVYWYRQLPEEGLKFMVYLQKENIIDESGMPKERFSAEFPKEGPSILRIQQVVRGDSAAYFCASSPSRLPGQGLETQYFGPGTRLLVL.

The rearrangement joins TRBV7-2 to TRBJ2-1; TRBD2 matches at 11 bases. Germline V gives CDR1 SGHTA, CDR2 FQGNSA. The junction had 9 bases not matched to a gene; V was cut back by 1 base and J by 10 bases. This CDR3 is 16 amino acids long. This CDR3 is CASSLEVAGGLREQFF. CDR3 sequence (DNA): TGTGCCAGCAGCTTAGAGGTAGCGGGGGGGCTTCGGGAGCAGTTCTTC. Filled out from reference TRBV7-2 and TRBJ2-1, the complete variable domain reads GAGVSQSPSNKVTEKGKDVELRCDPISGHTALYWYRQSLGQGLEFLIYFQGNSAPDKSGLPSDRFSAERTGGSVSTLTIQRTQQEDSAVYLCASSLEVAGGLREQFFGPGTRLTVL.

This chain joins TRBV7-6 and TRBJ2-1, with 9 bases matching TRBD1. Looked up from germline, CDR1 is SGHVS and CDR2 is FNYEAQ. The ends lost 4 bases at V and 5 bases at J; junction bases unmatched: 9. The CDR3 runs 16 residues. DNA of the CDR3: TGTGCCAGCAGCTCTTCCCCGGGACAGGGACACAATGAGCAGTTCTTC. It codes for CASSSSPGQGHNEQFF.

CDR3 protein: CATFSEYPPNEQFF. In DNA, the CDR3 is TGTGCCACCTTCAGCGAATACCCCCCTAATGAGCAGTTCTTC. The chain couples TRBV7-9 to TRBJ2-1; D not resolved. Germline CDR1 is SEHNR and CDR2 is FQNEAQ (reference sequence). This CDR3 has 14 amino acids. V was trimmed by 10 bases and J by 7 bases, leaving 20 bases between them.

V gene TRBV6-1 combines with J gene TRBJ1-2; TRBD1 might be the D (5 bases). This CDR3 region has 15 residues. Germline CDR1 MNHNS, CDR2 SASEGT. V was cut by 1 base and J by 1 base, with 10 bases left in between. The CDR3 is CASSEGGGNNYGYTF. CDR3 DNA sequence: TGTGCCAGCAGTGAAGGGGGGGGAAATAACTATGGCTACACCTTC.

V usage is TRBV11-2 and J usage is TRBJ1-2; possibly TRBD1 for D (5 bases). This CDR3 has 13 amino acids. CDR1 and CDR2 (germline): SGHAT, FQNNGV. Trimming shortened V by 3 bases and J by 2 bases, and 7 bases separated the two germline ends. CDR3 in amino acids: CASSLAGNYGYTF. CDR3 in DNA: TGTGCCAGCAGCTTGGCAGGGAACTATGGCTACACCTTC.

V and J are TRBV19 and TRBJ1-2; 7 nucleotides agree with TRBD1. CDR3 length: 15 residues. The V gene's germline CDR1 is LNHDA and CDR2 SQIVND (reference sequence). The V segment lost 3 bases and the J segment 8 bases; nucleotides outside the gene matches: 12. The DNA for the CDR3 is TGTGCCAGTAGTATGGGTCCCGGCACAGGGGACGGCTACACCTTC. Amino acids: CASSMGPGTGDGYTF.

The chain links TRBV4-3 to TRBJ2-1; 8 bases line up with TRBD2. CDR1 is LGHNA and CDR2 is YSLEER in the germline V gene. The CDR3 covers 16 residues. V was clipped by 1 base and J by 7 bases; unmatched bases: 9. The CDR3 loop reads CASSQVGAGVRNEQFF. As DNA, the CDR3 is TGCGCCAGCAGCCAAGTCGGAGCGGGGGTTCGAAATGAGCAGTTCTTC.

This chain connects TRBV25-1 to TRBJ1-2; the D is unclear. Germline loops: CDR1 MGHDK, CDR2 SYGVNS. V lost 7 bases and J 3 bases, leaving 12 bases between the germline ends. CDR3 length: 13 amino acids. Written as DNA, the CDR3 is TGTGCCAGCAATCCAGGAGGGCACTATGGCTACACCTTC. Residues: CASNPGGHYGYTF.

The chain is built from TRBV5-6 and TRBJ1-5; 7 bases fit TRBD1. The trim removed 3 bases at V and 5 bases at J, leaving 8 bases unmatched. Germline V CDR1 and CDR2: SGHDT, YYEEEE. CDR3 length: 15 residues. The DNA for the CDR3 is TGTGCCAGCAGCTCGCTCGACAGGGAAGATCAGCCCCAGCATTTT. Encoded protein: CASSSLDREDQPQHF.

The chain uses TRBV4-1 and TRBJ2-1; D uncertain. In germline, CDR1 is MGHRA, CDR2 YSYEKL. Trimming pared 0 bases from V and 4 bases from J, leaving 7 bases between. CDR3 length equals 14 residues. Written as DNA, the CDR3 is TGCGCCAGCAGCCAAGAAGCTGGTTACAATGAGCAGTTCTTC. It codes for CASSQEAGYNEQFF.

The chain employs TRBV5-1 and TRBJ1-3; D is unresolved. V gave up 2 bases and J gave up 2 bases, with 11 bases separating them. CDR3 length: 15 residues. Germline values: CDR1 SGHRS, CDR2 YFSETQ. The CDR3 DNA reads TGCGCCAGCAGCTTATCGGTTATTACTGGAAACACCATATATTTT. Amino acids: CASSLSVITGNTIYF.

The rearrangement joins TRBV6-5 to TRBJ2-2, with D unresolved. With 5 bases removed from V and 3 bases from J, the gap between germline ends came to 10 bases. This CDR3 contains 14 residues. Germline values: CDR1 MNHEY, CDR2 SVGAGI. The CDR3 sequence: CASSTEYHTGELFF. The CDR3 DNA is TGTGCCAGCAGTACAGAGTACCACACCGGGGAGCTGTTTTTT.